Only one count was recorded for the clone carrying this T cell receptor beta chain. CDR1 is SEHNR and CDR2 is FQNEAQ in the germline V gene (reference sequence). The trim removed 4 bases at V and 3 bases at J, leaving 4 bases unmatched. CDR3 length: 15 residues. The sample is drawn from a study of Ad26.COV2.S vaccination and SARS-CoV-2 variants. Study information: In the COV1001 trial, the donor was in the Ad26.COV2.S arm.

Treatment specified: roughly 19 received Ad26.COV2.S at low or high dose, single or two shots; a few received placebo; per-sample allocation not given. Collection of samples fell on day 63 after the first vaccine or placebo injection. Using immunoSEQ multiplex PCR, the repertoire was profiled, and TCRdb retains in-frame clones only, with some absent. The sample includes hundreds of thousands of clones, around 86% seen only once; the top ten take around 3.5%. This receptor was obtained from a person between 18 and 60 years old who received the Ad26.COV2.S COVID-19 vaccine or a placebo. The specimen comprised peripheral blood, sampled in a trial of Ad26.COV2.S vaccine versus placebo. V and J are TRBV7-9 and TRBJ2-3; 10 positions match TRBD2. CDR3 DNA: TGTGCCAGCAGCTCCCTAGCGGGGGATACAGATACGCAGTATTTT. It yields the protein CASSSLAGDTDTQYF. Full variable domain (remainder filled in from reference TRBV7-9 and TRBJ2-3): DTGVSQNPRHKITKRGQNVTFRCDPISEHNRLYWYRQTLGQGPEFLTYFQNEAQLEKSRLLSDRFSAERPKGSFSTLEIQRTEQGDSAMYLCASSSLAGDTDTQYFGPGTRLTVL.